Detailed here is one T cell receptor (beta chain). V shed 8 bases, J shed 6 bases, and the junction held 13 bases outside the gene matches. The CDR3 covers 15 residues. Germline CDR1 and CDR2: WNHNN and SYGVQD (reference sequence). The data are from a study of blood T cell repertoires in COVID-19. Overall study context: PBMCs, B-cell-depleted T cells, or T cells provided the cDNA or gDNA that made up the material.

Methods used by the authors: Counts of nucleated cells, estimated from reference gene primer amplification, were obtained. TCRdb's copy holds only in-frame clones and misses some; the assay was immunoSEQ multiplex PCR. The V and J calls and clone size were taken over from that table, and D and trimming were inferred from the DNA. The table includes roughly 200,000 clones, about 85% detected once. Sequencing was performed on peripheral blood. This sequence joins TRBV10-1 and TRBJ2-7; the match to TRBD1 covers 10 bases. The TCR was taken from a person aged 70 to 79 with COVID-19, enrolled during active disease. In nucleotides, the CDR3 is TGCGCCAGCCCCGATATGGGACAGGGGTTGGGCGAGCAGTACTTC. The encoded protein is CASPDMGQGLGEQYF.